A selection of T cell receptor beta chains follows, all from one sample in a study of T cells in Graves' hyperthyroidism and ophthalmopathy. TCRdb fed the multiplex PCR reads into MiXCR, producing one record per CDR3 protein. The sample records 400,000 or so distinct CDR3 sequences, more than 14% being singletons. Sequencing was carried out using blood. The receptors were sampled from a woman between 25 and 40 years old with Graves' ophthalmopathy. Each CDR3 is given with its conserved first and last residue. Each record gives: CDR3 DNA, CDR3 protein, V gene, J gene, clone size, D gene. A D gene is named only where the DNA matches it firmly. Clone size is not always given. Where it is, it says once, few, many or a class for expanded clones.

TGTGCCAGTAGTACCCTTACTAGCGGGGGGTCCCTTAGCACAGATACGCAGTATTTT	CASSTLTSGGSLSTDTQYF	TRBV19	TRBJ2-3	few	TRBD2
TGCAGCACACGACGGGACAGGGGGCTAAAAGAGACCCAGTACTTC	CSTRRDRGLKETQYF	TRBV29-1	TRBJ2-5	NA	TRBD1
TGTGCCTGCCACTGGGAAGGGCCGAACACTGAAGCTTTCTTT	CACHWEGPNTEAFF	TRBV30	TRBJ1-1	many	NA
TGTGCCAGCAGTTCGGACAGGCCAGATCAGCCCCAGCATTTT	CASSSDRPDQPQHF	TRBV12-3/TRBV12-4	TRBJ1-5	many	TRBD1
TGTGCCAGCAGATTGACCCTTAGCTCCTACAATGAGCAGTTCTTC	CASRLTLSSYNEQFF	TRBV28	TRBJ2-1	few	NA
TGTGCCAGTAGATACGGCCGAAACCCGATCAATGAGCAGTTCTTC	CASRYGRNPINEQFF	TRBV19	TRBJ2-1	many	NA
TGCGCCAGCAGTGGGACTAGCGGGAGCTCCGGGGAGCTGTTTTTT	CASSGTSGSSGELFF	TRBV10-2	TRBJ2-2	NA	TRBD2
TGCAGTGTCGCCAGGGTCGATGAGCAGTTCTTC	CSVARVDEQFF	TRBV20-1	TRBJ2-1	many	NA
TGCAGTGCCCTGGACCGAATTATGTCCGGGGAGCTGTTTTTT	CSALDRIMSGELFF	TRBV20-1	TRBJ2-2	few	NA
TGCGCCAGCAGCTTGCAACTTCCCTTAGGGACTGGTACCTACGAGCAGTACTTC	CASSLQLPLGTGTYEQYF	TRBV5-1	TRBJ2-7	few	NA
TGTGCCAGCTCACCACCGAACAGGTCTGGGGCCAACGTCCTGACTTTC	CASSPPNRSGANVLTF	TRBV18	TRBJ2-6	many	NA
TGCAGTGCTAGGGTACGGGATGACTACGAGCAGTACTTC	CSARVRDDYEQYF	TRBV20-1	TRBJ2-7	many	NA
TGTGCCAGTAGTATTGAGGGGGCTAATTCACCCCTCCACTTT	CASSIEGANSPLHF	TRBV19	TRBJ1-6	few	TRBD1
TGTGCCAGCAGTTTGGGGGGGATTGAAGCTTTCTTT	CASSLGGIEAFF	TRBV12-3/TRBV12-4	TRBJ1-1	many	NA
TGTGCCAGCAGTCAAGGACAGGGCCACGAGCAGTACTTC	CASSQGQGHEQYF	TRBV6-1	TRBJ2-7	many	TRBD1
TGTGCCAGCAGCTTAGTTCCCCAGACAGATACGCAGTATTTT	CASSLVPQTDTQYF	TRBV11-2	TRBJ2-3	many	NA
TGTGCCAGCAGCTTAGGTCGGACAGACTACGAGCAGTACTTC	CASSLGRTDYEQYF	TRBV7-2	TRBJ2-7	many	NA
TGTGCCAGCAGTTCTCCCTACAGGGGGAGAAGCACTGAAGCTTTCTTT	CASSSPYRGRSTEAFF	TRBV27	TRBJ1-1	many	TRBD1
TGTGCCAGCATTGAAGACGTCGGGATAAACACCGGGGAGCTGTTTTTT	CASIEDVGINTGELFF	TRBV6-1	TRBJ2-2	many	NA
TGTGCCAGCAGCCGAAACTCTGGAAACACCATATATTTT	CASSRNSGNTIYF	TRBV7-3	TRBJ1-3	many	NA
TGCAGTGCTAGAGACAAACAGGGTGGGAACACCGGGGAGCTGTTTTTT	CSARDKQGGNTGELFF	TRBV20-1	TRBJ2-2	many	NA
TGCGCCAGCAGCCGAGACCCGGGACAGAACTACGAGCAGTACTTC	CASSRDPGQNYEQYF	TRBV4-1	TRBJ2-7	many	TRBD1
TGTGCCAGCTCGGGAATCGGGGAGCAGTACTTC	CASSGIGEQYF	TRBV7-9	TRBJ2-7	many	NA
TGTGCCAGCAGTTTATTTGGTTTTGGCGAGCAGTACTTC	CASSLFGFGEQYF	TRBV27	TRBJ2-7	NA	NA
TGTGCCAGCAGCCTGGCCGGGACAGGGAAAGAGACCCAGTACTTC	CASSLAGTGKETQYF	TRBV3-1	TRBJ2-5	many	TRBD1
TGTGCCACTTCGAAAGCCTACAATGAGCAGTTCTTC	CATSKAYNEQFF	TRBV12-3/TRBV12-4	TRBJ2-1	many	NA
TGTGCCAGCAGCCGCCCAACCCACAATGAGCAGTTCTTC	CASSRPTHNEQFF	TRBV11-2	TRBJ2-1	many	NA
TGTGCCAGCAGAACCACGGGGATTGGAAACACCATATATTTT	CASRTTGIGNTIYF	TRBV28	TRBJ1-3	many	NA
TGCGCCAGCAGCCAACAAGGACGGAGCCAAGAGACCCAGTACTTC	CASSQQGRSQETQYF	TRBV4-1	TRBJ2-5	many	NA